This entry is about one T cell receptor beta chain. This entry belongs to a study of blood T cell repertoires in COVID-19. Study-wide background: There were acute and convalescent COVID-19 samples, and they came from the United States, Italy and Spain.

The germline CDR1 and CDR2 sequences are SGHVS and FQNEAQ. The length of the CDR3 is 12 residues. Trimming shortened V by 5 bases and J by 5 bases, and 7 bases separated the two germline ends. Sequencing used immunoSEQ multiplex PCR; TCRdb keeps in-frame clones, though not all of them. The sample has 300,000 or so clones, approximately 90% seen once. The chain has TRBV7-8 and TRBJ1-5; maybe TRBD1 (5 bases). The origin of this receptor is a woman in her 40s with acute or convalescent COVID-19. Material for sequencing was peripheral blood. In DNA form, the CDR3 reads TGTGCCAGCAGCGGGGGGGATCAGCCCCAGCATTTT. This gives the protein CASSGGDQPQHF.